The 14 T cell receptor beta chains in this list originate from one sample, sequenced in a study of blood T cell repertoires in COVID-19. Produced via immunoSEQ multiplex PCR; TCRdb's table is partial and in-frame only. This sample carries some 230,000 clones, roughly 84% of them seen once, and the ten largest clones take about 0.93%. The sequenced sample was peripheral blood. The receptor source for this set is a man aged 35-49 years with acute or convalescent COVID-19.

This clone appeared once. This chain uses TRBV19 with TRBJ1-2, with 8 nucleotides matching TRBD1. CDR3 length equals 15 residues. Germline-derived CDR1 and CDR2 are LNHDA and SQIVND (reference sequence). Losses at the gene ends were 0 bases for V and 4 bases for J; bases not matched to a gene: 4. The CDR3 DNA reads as TGTGCCAGTAGTATAGACCGGACAGGGACCTATGGCTACACCTTC. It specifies CASSIDRTGTYGYTF.

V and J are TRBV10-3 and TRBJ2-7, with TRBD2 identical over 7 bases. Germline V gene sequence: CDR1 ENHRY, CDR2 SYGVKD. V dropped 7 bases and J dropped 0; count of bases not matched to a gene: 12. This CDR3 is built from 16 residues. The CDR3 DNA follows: TGTGCCATCATGGGTCCCCTAGCGGTAAGCTCCTACGAGCAGTACTTC. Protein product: CAIMGPLAVSSYEQYF.

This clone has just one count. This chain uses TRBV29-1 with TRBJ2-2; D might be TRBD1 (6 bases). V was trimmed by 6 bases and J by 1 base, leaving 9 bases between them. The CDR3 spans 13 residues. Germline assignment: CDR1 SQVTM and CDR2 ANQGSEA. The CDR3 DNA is TGCAGCGTGGTGACAGGGAACACCGGGGAGCTGTTTTTT. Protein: CSVVTGNTGELFF.

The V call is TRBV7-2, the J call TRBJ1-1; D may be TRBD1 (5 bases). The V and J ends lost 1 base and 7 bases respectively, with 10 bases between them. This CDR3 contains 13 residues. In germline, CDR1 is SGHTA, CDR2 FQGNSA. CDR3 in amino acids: CASSLEAGYEAFF. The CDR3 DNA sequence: TGTGCCAGCAGCTTAGAGGCAGGGTATGAAGCTTTCTTT.

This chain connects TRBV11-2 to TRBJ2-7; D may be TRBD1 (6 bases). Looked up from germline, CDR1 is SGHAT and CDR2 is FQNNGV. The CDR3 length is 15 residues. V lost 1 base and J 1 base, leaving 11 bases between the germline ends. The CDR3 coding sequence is TGTGCCAGCAGCTTAGGTTACGGGACATCCTACGAGCAGTACTTC. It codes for CASSLGYGTSYEQYF.

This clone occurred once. This chain's CDR3 is CASSVDLLDTEAFF. CDR3 bases: TGTGCCAGCAGCGTAGACCTCCTAGACACTGAAGCTTTCTTT. The rearrangement uses TRBV9 and TRBJ1-1, with no clear D. The germline V gene encodes CDR1 SGDLS and CDR2 YYNGEE. The CDR3 extends over 14 amino acids. Trimming stripped 0 bases from V and 3 bases from J, with 9 bases between.

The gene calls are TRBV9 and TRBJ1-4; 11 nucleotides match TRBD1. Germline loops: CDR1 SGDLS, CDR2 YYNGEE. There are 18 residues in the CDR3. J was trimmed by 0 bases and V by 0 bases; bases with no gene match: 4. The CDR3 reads CASSVGWGQGATNEKLFF. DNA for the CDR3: TGTGCCAGCAGCGTAGGGTGGGGACAGGGGGCAACTAATGAAAAACTGTTTTTT.

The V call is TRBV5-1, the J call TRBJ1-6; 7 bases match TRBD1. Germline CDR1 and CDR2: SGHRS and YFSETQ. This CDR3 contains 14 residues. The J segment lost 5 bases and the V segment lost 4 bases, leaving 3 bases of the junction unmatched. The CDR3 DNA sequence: TGCGCCAGCAGCCGGGACAGTGATAATTCACCCCTCCACTTT. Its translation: CASSRDSDNSPLHF. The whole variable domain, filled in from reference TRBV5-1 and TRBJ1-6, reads KAGVTQTPRYLIKTRGQQVTLSCSPISGHRSVSWYQQTPGQGLQFLFEYFSETQRNKGNFPGRFSGRQFSNSRSEMNVSTLELGDSALYLCASSRDSDNSPLHFGNGTRLTVT.

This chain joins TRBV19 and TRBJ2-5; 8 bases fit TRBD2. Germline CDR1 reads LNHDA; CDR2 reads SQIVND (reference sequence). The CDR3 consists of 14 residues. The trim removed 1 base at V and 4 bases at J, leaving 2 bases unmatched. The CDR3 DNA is TGTGCCAGTAGTATAGGGACTAGCATAGAGACCCAGTACTTC. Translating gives CASSIGTSIETQYF. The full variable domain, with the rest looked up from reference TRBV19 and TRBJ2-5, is DGGITQSPKYLFRKEGQNVTLSCEQNLNHDAMYWYRQDPGQGLRLIYYSQIVNDFQKGDIAEGYSVSREKKESFPLTVTSAQKNPTAFYLCASSIGTSIETQYFGPGTRLLVL.

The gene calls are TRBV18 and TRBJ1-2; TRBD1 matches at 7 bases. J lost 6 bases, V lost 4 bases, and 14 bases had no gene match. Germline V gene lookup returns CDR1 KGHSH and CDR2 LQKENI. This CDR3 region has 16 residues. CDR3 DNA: TGTGCCAGCTCACGACAAACCGGGACAGCGAACAATGGCTACACCTTC. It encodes CASSRQTGTANNGYTF. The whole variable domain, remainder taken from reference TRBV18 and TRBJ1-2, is NAGVMQNPRHLVRRRGQEARLRCSPMKGHSHVYWYRQLPEEGLKFMVYLQKENIIDESGMPKERFSAEFPKEGPSILRIQQVVRGDSAAYFCASSRQTGTANNGYTFGSGTRLTVV.

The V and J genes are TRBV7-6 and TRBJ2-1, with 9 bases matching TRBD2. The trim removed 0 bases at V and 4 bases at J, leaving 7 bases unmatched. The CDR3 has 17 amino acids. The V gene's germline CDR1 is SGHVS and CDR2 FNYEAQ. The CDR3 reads CASSLASGGRLYNEQFF. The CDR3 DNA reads TGTGCCAGCAGCTTAGCCAGCGGGGGGCGGTTATACAATGAGCAGTTCTTC. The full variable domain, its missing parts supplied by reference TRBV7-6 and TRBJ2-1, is GAGVSQSPRYKVTKRGQDVALRCDPISGHVSLYWYRQALGQGPEFLTYFNYEAQQDKSGLPNDRFSAERPEGSISTLTIQRTEQRDSAMYRCASSLASGGRLYNEQFFGPGTRLTVL.

The CDR3 DNA reads as TGTGCCAGCAGCCTCGGAGGTGGAGGGCAGTATTTT. It specifies CASSLGGGGQYF. V is TRBV12-3 or TRBV12-4 and J is TRBJ2-3, with D possibly TRBD2 on 5 matching bases. CDR3 length: 12 residues. Between the trimmed V and J ends, which lost 6 bases and 11 bases, there was a span of 15 bases.

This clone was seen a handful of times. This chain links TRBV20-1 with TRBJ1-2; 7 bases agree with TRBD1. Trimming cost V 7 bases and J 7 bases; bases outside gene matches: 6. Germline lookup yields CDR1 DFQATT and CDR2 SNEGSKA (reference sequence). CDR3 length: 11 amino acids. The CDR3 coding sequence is TGCAGTGGGAACAGGGGAAGTGGCTACACCTTC. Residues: CSGNRGSGYTF.

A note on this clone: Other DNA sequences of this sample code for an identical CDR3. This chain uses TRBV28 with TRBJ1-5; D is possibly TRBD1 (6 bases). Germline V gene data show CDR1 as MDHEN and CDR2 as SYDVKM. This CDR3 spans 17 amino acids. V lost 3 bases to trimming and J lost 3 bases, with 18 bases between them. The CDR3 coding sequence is TGTGCCAGCAGTTTCCATGGCCGGACAGCTTCCAATCAGCCCCAGCATTTT. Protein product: CASSFHGRTASNQPQHF.